This is a list of T cell receptor beta chains from one sample in a study of T cells after yellow fever vaccination. In TCRdb, the 5' RACE reads were re-called with MiXCR into one record per CDR3 protein. Of tens of thousands of distinct CDR3 sequences in the sample, approximately 7.7% were seen once. Sample: CD8+ T cells sorted from PBMCs, taken 5 to 6 days after the first yellow fever vaccination. These receptors were obtained from a man aged 18 to 30 who received the YFV17D yellow fever vaccine. The CDR3 runs from the conserved cysteine through the conserved F or W. Each record gives: clone size, J gene, V gene, D gene, CDR3 DNA, CDR3 protein. A D gene is named only where the DNA matches it firmly. Clone size, where shown, is once, few, many, or a class for clones that have expanded.

-	TRBJ1-1	TRBV5-4	-	TGTGCCAGCAGCTTCCAGACAGTTATGAACACTGAAGCTTTCTTT	CASSFQTVMNTEAFF
-	TRBJ1-6	TRBV4-3	-	TGCGCCAGCAGCCAAGATCGGGAGGGGGAAGTAAATTATAATTCACCCCTCCACTTT	CASSQDREGEVNYNSPLHF
-	TRBJ1-2	TRBV7-9	TRBD1	TGTGCCAGCAGCTTACCGACAGGGCCCAACTATGGCTACACCTTC	CASSLPTGPNYGYTF
-	TRBJ2-5	TRBV28	TRBD2	TGTGCCAGCAATAACTTCGGGGGGCGGGGGGACCAAGAGACCCAGTACTTC	CASNNFGGRGDQETQYF
-	TRBJ2-2	TRBV7-9	TRBD1	TGTGCCAGCAGCGATGCCGGGACAGGCAAGGGCGGGGAGCTGTTTTTT	CASSDAGTGKGGELFF
-	TRBJ2-5	TRBV3-1	TRBD1	TGTGCCAGCAGCGGGACAGGGGGCCCAGAGACCCAGTACTTC	CASSGTGGPETQYF
-	TRBJ1-5	TRBV6-1	-	TGTGCCAGCATCCCCTCGTATATCAATCAGCCCCAGCATTTT	CASIPSYINQPQHF
-	TRBJ2-7	TRBV7-9	-	TGTGCCAGCAGCCACGGCCGGGACGGCTACGAGCAGTACTTC	CASSHGRDGYEQYF
-	TRBJ1-5	TRBV7-9	TRBD1	TGTGCCAGCAATGGGGGACAGGGGGCGAATCAGCCCCAGCATTTT	CASNGGQGANQPQHF
-	TRBJ2-3	TRBV5-4	TRBD2	TGTGCCAGCAGCCCGACTAGCGGGGGGCCATACACAGATACGCAGTATTTT	CASSPTSGGPYTDTQYF
many	TRBJ2-7	TRBV7-9	TRBD2	TGTGCCAGCAGCTCGGGGGGTAGCGGGGATCACTACGAGCAGTACTTC	CASSSGGSGDHYEQYF
-	TRBJ2-1	TRBV6-5	TRBD1	TGTGCCAGCAGTTACCTACGGACAGGGGGAAAGAATGAGCAGTTCTTC	CASSYLRTGGKNEQFF
many	TRBJ2-5	TRBV4-2	TRBD2	TGTGCCAGCAGCCAGGCTAGCGGGGGGCGGGGAGAGACCCAGTACTTC	CASSQASGGRGETQYF
few	TRBJ1-5	TRBV2	TRBD1	TGTGCCAGCAGTGGTGGACAGGCTTTGAATCAGCCCCAGCATTTT	CASSGGQALNQPQHF
-	TRBJ2-2	TRBV7-9	-	TGTGCCAGCAGCCCCAGGGACACCGGGGAGCTGTTTTTT	CASSPRDTGELFF
few	TRBJ2-5	TRBV9	-	TGTGCCAGCAGCGTATTGGGGGAGACCCAGTACTTC	CASSVLGETQYF
many	TRBJ1-6	TRBV19	TRBD1	TGTGCCAGCGGACAGGGCGGGAATTCACCCCTCCACTTT	CASGQGGNSPLHF
few	TRBJ1-1	TRBV23-1	-	TGCGCCAGCAGTCACCACCGGGCTCCTAGGAACACTGAAGCTTTCTTT	CASSHHRAPRNTEAFF
many	TRBJ2-2	TRBV12-3/TRBV12-4	TRBD1	TGTGCCAGCAGTCCGAAGACAGCCACAGGGGCCGGGGAGCTGTTTTTT	CASSPKTATGAGELFF
many	TRBJ1-5	TRBV4-1	-	TGCGCCAGCAGCCAAGTAGCTTTGGCCAGGGGCGACCAGCCCCAGCATTTT	CASSQVALARGDQPQHF
few	TRBJ2-3	TRBV7-9	-	TGTGCCAGCAGCTCCTCACCGGACAACACAGATACGCAGTATTTT	CASSSSPDNTDTQYF
-	TRBJ1-2	TRBV5-1	-	TGCGCCAGCAGCGATTTGGGAGTAAAACCTCCCGATGGCTACACCTTC	CASSDLGVKPPDGYTF
many	TRBJ1-1	TRBV4-1	-	TGCGCCAGCAGCCCCTTGGGTTGGCCCGTGGACACTGAAGCTTTCTTT	CASSPLGWPVDTEAFF
few	TRBJ1-5	TRBV28	-	TGTGCCAGCAGTTTATCGGTCAACAAGCATTTT	CASSLSVNKHF
-	TRBJ2-3	TRBV7-9	-	TGTGCCAGCAGCTTAGGAGGTCATGGCACAGATACGCAGTATTTT	CASSLGGHGTDTQYF
-	TRBJ2-1	TRBV6-2/TRBV6-3	-	TGTGCCAGCAGTTACTCAGTTTGGGCCAATGAGCAGTTCTTC	CASSYSVWANEQFF
many	TRBJ1-4	TRBV12-3/TRBV12-4	-	TGTGCCAGCGGGCCGGGAGCCGTAAAACTGTTTTTT	CASGPGAVKLFF
many	TRBJ2-1	TRBV7-9	-	TGTGCCAGCAGCTTAAACCTCGGTAATGAGCAGTTCTTC	CASSLNLGNEQFF
-	TRBJ2-7	TRBV6-5	-	TGTGCCAGCAGTCTCACGGGGGGCGCCGAGCAGTACTTC	CASSLTGGAEQYF
few	TRBJ1-5	TRBV6-2/TRBV6-3	-	TGTGCCAGCAGTTATGACAGTTGGAGCAATCAGCCCCAGCATTTT	CASSYDSWSNQPQHF
few	TRBJ1-1	TRBV19	-	TGTGCCAGTAGTATATCCGAGTGGAGGAGGGGAGTGAGTACTGAAGCTTTCTTT	CASSISEWRRGVSTEAFF
-	TRBJ1-1	TRBV15	-	TGTGCCACCAGCAGAGATCCCCAGGGGAACACTGAAGCTTTCTTT	CATSRDPQGNTEAFF
-	TRBJ2-5	TRBV21-1	-	TGTGCCAGCAGCAAAGGTGGAGACACTGGTGAGACCCAGTACTTC	CASSKGGDTGETQYF
many	TRBJ2-2	TRBV12-3/TRBV12-4	-	TGTGCCAGCAGCCGTCCTCCAGCGGGTACCGGGGAGCTGTTTTTT	CASSRPPAGTGELFF
few	TRBJ2-7	TRBV18	-	TGTGCCAGCTCACCTGACAGGAGGAGCTCCTACGAGCAGTACTTC	CASSPDRRSSYEQYF
-	TRBJ1-5	TRBV11-2	-	TGTGCCAGCAGCTTACGAGCCGGGGATACTTATAGCAATCAGCCCCAGCATTTT	CASSLRAGDTYSNQPQHF
many	TRBJ1-1	TRBV6-5	TRBD1	TGTGCCAGCAGTTACGCGCTCGCAGGGGGGCGAGGTGAAGCTTTCTTT	CASSYALAGGRGEAFF
many	TRBJ2-3	TRBV6-2/TRBV6-3	TRBD1	TGTGCCAGCAGGAGTTCCGGGACAGGGACAGATACGCAGTATTTT	CASRSSGTGTDTQYF
-	TRBJ2-1	TRBV2	TRBD2	TGTGCCAGCAGTGCTCCGGGACTAGTGACTTTATTTACAATGAGGATTTTCTTC	CASSAPGLVTLFTMRIFF
-	TRBJ1-5	TRBV6-5	-	TGTGCCAGCAGGACAGGCCAGCCCCAGCATTTT	CASRTGQPQHF
many	TRBJ2-3	TRBV5-1	TRBD1	TGCGCCAGCAGCCGGGACAGAAACACAGATACGCAGTATTTT	CASSRDRNTDTQYF
-	TRBJ1-4	TRBV4-1	-	TGCGCCAGCAGCCAAGATCTGCTAGGCGTTGAGGAAAAACTGTTTTTT	CASSQDLLGVEEKLFF
medium-sized	TRBJ2-5	TRBV4-3	-	TGCGCCAGCAGCCAAGATGTGGGCCTCCAAGAGACCCAGTACTTC	CASSQDVGLQETQYF
many	TRBJ2-7	TRBV12-3/TRBV12-4	-	TGTGCCAGCAGCCTCACCACAGGACACGGGCTCTACGAGCAGTACTTC	CASSLTTGHGLYEQYF
few	TRBJ2-3	TRBV20-1	-	TGCAGTTCCCTCGGAGGTTCCCAGGGTCGGGTGATAGATACGCAGTATTTT	CSSLGGSQGRVIDTQYF
few	TRBJ2-3	TRBV5-4	-	TGTGCGGTCAGGATAGCAGAAACGACAGATACGCAGTATTTT	CAVRIAETTDTQYF
few	TRBJ1-5	TRBV4-3	-	TGCGCCAGCAGCCAAGATTCCGGGTTCAATCAGCCCCAGCATTTT	CASSQDSGFNQPQHF
-	TRBJ1-1	TRBV7-8	-	TGTGCCAGCAGCTTAGCGCGAACAGGGTCCGGCACTGAAGCTTTCTTT	CASSLARTGSGTEAFF
few	TRBJ2-2	TRBV7-3	-	TGTGCCAGCAGCTCGAGGGGGGCGAGGGAGCTGTTTTTT	CASSSRGARELFF
many	TRBJ2-1	TRBV11-2	TRBD2	TGTGCCAGCAGCTTAGGCGGGGGGACAATTGAGCAGTTCTTC	CASSLGGGTIEQFF